One sample yielded the 26 T cell receptor beta chains listed below, sequenced in a study of blood T cell repertoires in COVID-19. TCRdb's table, derived via immunoSEQ multiplex PCR, lists solely in-frame clones and lacks some. The sample contains around 200,000 clones, around nine tenths of which appear only once. The sample was peripheral blood. These receptors were taken from a man in his forties or fifties with acute or convalescent COVID-19.

The chain carries TRBV27 and TRBJ2-5; 8 bases line up with TRBD1. CDR3 length: 13 amino acids. Trimming took 4 bases from V and 6 from J; bases not matched to a gene: 4. CDR1 MNHEY and CDR2 SMNVEV come from the germline V gene (reference sequence). The CDR3 region is CASSSTGGKTQYF. CDR3 in DNA: TGTGCCAGCAGTTCTACAGGGGGGAAGACCCAGTACTTC.

The CDR3 DNA sequence: TGTGCCAGCAGTCCGCTGGGGGGCTATGGCTACACCTTC. The encoded protein is CASSPLGGYGYTF. This chain links TRBV12-3 or TRBV12-4 with TRBJ1-2, with D possibly matching TRBD1 (5 bases). CDR3 length: 13 amino acids. Trimming pared 5 bases from V and 4 bases from J, leaving 11 bases between.

The gene calls are TRBV2 and TRBJ1-2, with D possibly being TRBD1 (5 bases). The CDR3 runs 12 residues. The germline CDR1 and CDR2 sequences are SNHLY and FYNNEI. V shed 8 bases and J shed 10 bases, with 17 bases lying between them. For the CDR3, the DNA is TGTGCCAGCGGCCGGTCGGCAGGGTCCTACACCTTC. It encodes CASGRSAGSYTF.

J is TRBJ2-2 and V is TRBV2; the D is unclear. The CDR3 has 14 amino acids. Germline CDR1 reads SNHLY; CDR2 reads FYNNEI. Between the trimmed V and J ends, which lost 5 bases and 1 base, there was a span of 8 bases. The CDR3 sequence: CASSLLRNTGELFF. In nucleotides, the CDR3 is TGTGCCAGCAGTCTCCTCAGGAACACCGGGGAGCTGTTTTTT.

The chain couples TRBV24-1 to TRBJ1-2; no clear D gene. Trimming took off 4 bases at V and 1 base at J, with 3 bases between the two ends. CDR1 is KGHDR and CDR2 is SFDVKD in the germline V gene. The CDR3 loop spans 12 amino acids. As DNA, the CDR3 is TGTGCCACCAGTGACAGTAACTATGGCTACACCTTC. It yields the protein CATSDSNYGYTF.

V usage is TRBV7-8 and J usage is TRBJ1-2; D gene unclear. CDR1 SGHVS and CDR2 FQNEAQ come from the germline V gene. V lost 1 base and J lost 6, with 9 bases in between. The CDR3 length is 13 residues. The CDR3 DNA reads TGTGCCAGCAGCTTAGGAACACCAGATGGCTACACCTTC. Protein sequence: CASSLGTPDGYTF. Combining the CDR3 with reference TRBV7-8 and TRBJ1-2 gives the whole variable domain GAGVSQSPRYKVAKRGQDVALRCDPISGHVSLFWYQQALGQGPEFLTYFQNEAQLDKSGLPSDRFFAERPEGSVSTLKIQRTQQEDSAVYLCASSLGTPDGYTFGSGTRLTVV.

This chain uses TRBV2 with TRBJ1-5, with 11 bases that match TRBD1. The junction had 3 bases not matched to a gene; V was cut back by 1 base and J by 7 bases. Germline V gene data show CDR1 as SNHLY and CDR2 as FYNNEI. CDR3 size: 15 residues. The CDR3 loop is CASSEGGTGGQPQHF. In nucleotides, the CDR3 is TGTGCCAGCAGTGAAGGAGGGACAGGGGGACAGCCCCAGCATTTT. The variable domain in full, completed from reference TRBV2 and TRBJ1-5, reads EPEVTQTPSHQVTQMGQEVILRCVPISNHLYFYWYRQILGQKVEFLVSFYNNEISEKSEIFDDQFSVERPDGSNFTLKIRSTKLEDSAMYFCASSEGGTGGQPQHFGDGTRLSIL.

The chain uses TRBV5-1 and TRBJ2-6; D is ambiguous. This CDR3 is built from 18 residues. Germline CDR1 is SGHRS and CDR2 is YFSETQ. The V gene lost 2 bases and the J gene lost 2 bases, with 17 bases spanning the gap. CDR3 sequence: CASSLQVPGRAGANVLTF. CDR3 sequence (DNA): TGCGCCAGCAGCTTACAAGTTCCGGGTAGAGCTGGGGCCAACGTCCTGACTTTC. The full variable domain, rest sourced from reference TRBV5-1 and TRBJ2-6, is KAGVTQTPRYLIKTRGQQVTLSCSPISGHRSVSWYQQTPGQGLQFLFEYFSETQRNKGNFPGRFSGRQFSNSRSEMNVSTLELGDSALYLCASSLQVPGRAGANVLTFGAGSRLTVL.

The V call is TRBV27, the J call TRBJ2-1; 8 bases agree with TRBD2. V dropped 3 bases and J dropped 2; count of bases not matched to a gene: 12. The CDR3 covers 18 residues. Germline V gives CDR1 MNHEY, CDR2 SMNVEV (reference sequence). The CDR3 DNA follows: TGTGCCAGCAGTTTCCGGGGGGGCGGAGATTTTCCCTACAATGAGCAGTTCTTC. Translating it yields CASSFRGGGDFPYNEQFF.

The chain carries TRBV3-1 (or the pseudogene TRBV3-2) and TRBJ2-7; 8 bases fit TRBD2. The germline CDR1 and CDR2 sequences are LGHDT and YNNKEL (reference sequence). The CDR3 loop spans 16 amino acids. Trimming removed 4 bases from V and 4 bases from J; junction bases left unmatched: 12. The chain's CDR3 is CASSPWGSGGRYEQYF. The CDR3 bases are TGTGCCAGCAGCCCCTGGGGAAGCGGGGGAAGGTACGAGCAGTACTTC.

The chain carries TRBV9 and TRBJ2-1; 7 bases line up with TRBD2. The junction had 11 bases not matched to a gene; V was cut back by 5 bases and J by 6 bases. The CDR3 is made up of 15 amino acids. Germline V lookup: CDR1 SGDLS, CDR2 YYNGEE. CDR3 bases: TGTGCCAGCAGACCACCGGGGGAGGGCCCCAATGAGCAGTTCTTC. Its translation: CASRPPGEGPNEQFF.

The rearrangement links TRBV5-4 to TRBJ2-5, with 8 bases fitting TRBD2. V shed 0 bases and J 1 base; nucleotides not matched to a gene: 8. Germline CDR1 SGHNT, CDR2 YYREEE (reference sequence). There are 17 residues in the CDR3. The CDR3 coding sequence is TGTGCCAGCAGCTTGGTTCAGACTAGCGCCCCCCAAGAGACCCAGTACTTC. Translated, it gives CASSLVQTSAPQETQYF. Looking up the rest from reference TRBV5-4 and TRBJ2-5 gives the full variable domain: ETGVTQSPTHLIKTRGQQVTLRCSSQSGHNTVSWYQQALGQGPQFIFQYYREEENGRGNFPPRFSGLQFPNYSSELNVNALELDDSALYLCASSLVQTSAPQETQYFGPGTRLLVL.

The chain uses TRBV5-1 and TRBJ2-5, with TRBD1 as a possible D gene (5 bases). Germline CDR1 SGHRS, CDR2 YFSETQ. The ends were cut back, 1 base at V and 5 bases at J, with 9 bases in the middle. The CDR3 runs 13 residues. The CDR3, as DNA: TGCGCCAGCAGCTTGTTGACAGCGGAGACCCAGTACTTC. Encoded protein: CASSLLTAETQYF.

This chain uses TRBV14 with TRBJ2-7; 8 bases are shared with TRBD1. CDR1 and CDR2 (germline): SGHDN, FVKESK. V lost 3 bases to trimming and J lost 4 bases; unmatched junction nucleotides: 8. The CDR3 covers 15 residues. CDR3: CASSHDAGGWYEQYF. The CDR3 coding sequence is TGTGCCAGCAGCCATGATGCAGGGGGCTGGTACGAGCAGTACTTC.

V is TRBV13 and J is TRBJ2-1, with D hard to call. Between the trimmed V and J ends, which lost 4 bases and 0 bases, there was a span of 10 bases. The CDR3 is made up of 15 amino acids. Germline CDR1 reads PRHDT; CDR2 reads FYEKMQ (reference sequence). CDR3 in amino acids: CASSSVESSYNEQFF. CDR3 sequence (DNA): TGTGCCAGCAGCTCCGTGGAGAGCTCCTACAATGAGCAGTTCTTC.

The chain recombines TRBV30 with TRBJ1-2, with TRBD1 identical over 10 bases. The CDR3 is made up of 14 amino acids. Trimming removed 1 base from V and 7 bases from J; junction bases left unmatched: 6. Germline V CDR1 and CDR2: GTSNPN, SVGIG (reference sequence). CDR3 nucleotide sequence: TGTGCCTGGAGTGCCGGGACAGGGGTGATTGGCTACACCTTC. Its protein product is CAWSAGTGVIGYTF.

This chain connects TRBV10-3 to TRBJ1-5; D gene unclear. V lost 1 base, J lost 7 bases, and 11 bases lay in between. The CDR3 has 14 residues. Germline V gene sequence: CDR1 ENHRY, CDR2 SYGVKD. For the CDR3, the DNA is TGTGCCATCAGTGAGTATGGAGGCGGGCAGCCCCAGCATTTT. Its protein product is CAISEYGGGQPQHF.

This CDR3 reads CASSPRTGRAYEQYF. CDR3 bases: TGTGCCAGCTCACCCAGGACAGGGAGGGCCTACGAGCAGTACTTC. The chain carries TRBV18 and TRBJ2-7, with a possible D match to TRBD1 (8 bases). V shed 3 bases and J shed 2 bases, with 14 bases lying between them. CDR1 is KGHSH and CDR2 is LQKENI in the germline V gene. The CDR3 runs 15 residues.

This chain links TRBV10-2 with TRBJ2-7; a weak D match, TRBD2 (5 bases). The germline V gene encodes CDR1 WSHSY and CDR2 SAAADI. V lost 8 bases to trimming and J lost 12 bases, with 14 bases between them. The CDR3 is 10 residues long. Written as DNA, the CDR3 is TGCGCCAGCGGAGGTCCTCAGGTGTACTTC. Translated, it gives CASGGPQVYF.

The rearrangement links TRBV2 to TRBJ1-3; 8 bases align to TRBD1. The V and J ends lost 3 bases and 5 bases, in that order; junction bases with no gene match: 6. This CDR3 is 15 amino acids long. The germline gives CDR1 SNHLY, CDR2 FYNNEI. In DNA, the CDR3 is TGTGCCAGCAGTGACGGACAGGGAAGGAGAAACACCATATATTTT. Protein sequence: CASSDGQGRRNTIYF.

The chain recombines TRBV30 with TRBJ1-2; D might be TRBD1 (5 bases). Trimming pared 2 bases from V and 6 bases from J, leaving 16 bases between. Germline V gene data show CDR1 as GTSNPN and CDR2 as SVGIG (reference sequence). The CDR3 is 14 amino acids. The CDR3 coding sequence is TGTGCCTGGAGTCTTATCTCTTTAGGGGATGGCTACACCTTC. It translates to CAWSLISLGDGYTF. Using reference TRBV30 and TRBJ1-2 for the parts outside the CDR3, the full variable domain is SQTIHQWPATLVQPVGSPLSLECTVEGTSNPNLYWYRQAAGRGLQLLFYSVGIGQISSEVPQNLSASRPQDRQFILSSKKLLLSDSGFYLCAWSLISLGDGYTFGSGTRLTVV.

J is TRBJ2-3 and V is TRBV24-1; a possible D gene is TRBD2 (5 bases). The CDR3 runs to 13 residues. Trimming left V 5 bases short and J 6 bases short, with 11 bases between. In germline, CDR1 is KGHDR, CDR2 SFDVKD. The CDR3 DNA sequence: TGTGCCACCAGTGCCTTTAGCGAGGATACGCAGTATTTT. Amino acid sequence: CATSAFSEDTQYF.

J is TRBJ2-7 and V is TRBV30; 9 bases fit TRBD2. Trimming at V came to 8 bases and at J to 2 bases, leaving 7 bases not matched to a gene. Germline V gene lookup returns CDR1 GTSNPN and CDR2 SVGIG (reference sequence). The CDR3 is 13 amino acids. CDR3 region: CALWRGGTYEQYF. The CDR3 nucleotides read TGTGCCCTCTGGCGGGGGGGCACCTACGAGCAGTACTTC. The variable domain in full, completed from reference TRBV30 and TRBJ2-7, reads SQTIHQWPATLVQPVGSPLSLECTVEGTSNPNLYWYRQAAGRGLQLLFYSVGIGQISSEVPQNLSASRPQDRQFILSSKKLLLSDSGFYLCALWRGGTYEQYFGPGTRLTVT.

The chain is built from TRBV7-9 and TRBJ2-5, with D unresolved. V lost 6 bases to trimming and J lost 5 bases, with 10 bases between them. The germline V gene encodes CDR1 SEHNR and CDR2 FQNEAQ (reference sequence). The CDR3 covers 12 residues. The CDR3 protein is CASSRLRETQYF. The CDR3 nucleotides are TGTGCCAGCAGTCGACTGCGGGAGACCCAGTACTTC.

The chain joins TRBV3-1 (or the pseudogene TRBV3-2) to TRBJ1-2, with TRBD1 as a possible D gene (6 bases). Germline V gene lookup returns CDR1 LGHDT and CDR2 YNNKEL (reference sequence). The CDR3 has 15 residues. V shed 3 bases and J shed 8 bases, with 19 bases lying between them. CDR3 sequence: CASSQAGTPSKGYTF. CDR3 sequence (DNA): TGTGCCAGCAGCCAGGCCGGGACACCTTCTAAGGGCTACACCTTC.

V is TRBV27 and J is TRBJ2-3; maybe TRBD2 (6 bases). CDR3 length equals 15 residues. Germline loops: CDR1 MNHEY, CDR2 SMNVEV (reference sequence). V gave up 5 bases and J gave up 2 bases, with 14 bases separating them. CDR3 nucleotide sequence: TGTGCCAGCAGTCCTTGGGGGGATGCCACAGATACGCAGTATTTT. It specifies CASSPWGDATDTQYF.